This T cell receptor beta chain is drawn from a study of blood T cell repertoires in COVID-19. As for the study in general: From the United States, Italy and Spain came samples of acute and convalescent COVID-19. In each case, the material was cDNA or gDNA derived from T cells, B-cell-depleted T cells, or PBMCs.

The repertoire was sequenced with immunoSEQ multiplex PCR; TCRdb's copy has only in-frame clones and lacks some. Of 55,000 to 70,000 clones listed, nearly 90% were seen once; the top ten hold about 3%. Germline CDR1 is LNHDA and CDR2 is SQIVND (reference sequence). Trimming removed 7 bases from V and 6 bases from J, with 15 bases in between. CDR3 length equals 14 residues. Seattle cases were enrolled at active infection and followed longitudinally. The chain recombines TRBV19 with TRBJ2-2; TRBD2 might be the D (6 bases). The sequence was collected from a woman in her forties or fifties with COVID-19, enrolled during active disease. Sequenced sample: peripheral blood. CDR3: CASISGRRAGELFF. CDR3 DNA: TGTGCCAGTATTTCCGGGAGAAGGGCCGGGGAGCTGTTTTTT.